The T cell receptor beta chain under discussion was sequenced for a study of tumor-infiltrating lymphocytes in primary liver carcinoma. Co-extraction of both nucleic acids (RNA and DNA) used roughly 19-33 mg of unsorted bulk tissue. This CDR3 spans 12 amino acids. V gave up 3 bases and J gave up 5 bases, with 5 bases separating them. Looked up from germline, CDR1 is KGHDR and CDR2 is SFDVKD. Starting from 500 ng of total RNA, TCR beta cDNA was produced with a primer in the constant region. Three nested multiplex PCR rounds of slightly modified ARM-PCR generated TCR beta libraries. It was with TRBV1-TRBV30 forward primers and a C-beta reverse primer that the first two PCR rounds were run, at approximately 9 cycles each. TCRdb re-analysed the multiplex PCR reads in MiXCR, keeping a single row per CDR3 protein. The sample lists approximately 110,000 distinct CDR3 sequences; under 65% were seen once.

Sequenced material: liver tumor tissue from sampling region 3. This sample's subset: tumor region T3, left-lateral pole. The clonotype comes from a woman aged 55-69 years with primary liver carcinoma and hepatitis B virus infection. The gene calls are TRBV24-1 and TRBJ2-3; D is possibly TRBD2 (5 bases). This CDR3 reads CATSDSGDTQYF. In nucleotides, the CDR3 is TGTGCCACCAGTGATAGCGGAGATACGCAGTATTTT.